This T cell receptor (beta chain) stems from a study of OX40 agonist ivuxolimab in advanced cancers. Study-level findings and limits: Clonal expansion among partial responders at 0.1-3.0 mg/kg ranked near the lowest.

CDR1 is SGHTA and CDR2 is FQGNSA in the germline V gene. This CDR3 has 17 residues. The trim removed 7 bases at V and 0 bases at J, leaving 12 bases unmatched. Comment on this clone: Its antigen is unidentified.

The timepoints at which blood was sampled were baseline, cycle 4 day 1, and cycle 7 day 1. Only in-frame clones appear in the TCRdb table, and some are missing; sequencing was by immunoSEQ multiplex PCR. Here the sample spans roughly 80,000 clones, more than 75% being singletons. Sequenced material: CD4+ or CD8+ T cells sorted from blood, taken in a trial of the OX40 agonist ivuxolimab. This clonotype originated in an adult with an advanced solid tumor such as melanoma, head and neck, liver or kidney cancer. J is TRBJ2-4 and V is TRBV7-2, with 7 positions matching TRBD1. In nucleotides, the CDR3 is TGTGCCAGCACCAAGCCTTCGACAGGGATAGCCAAAAACATTCAGTACTTC. Its protein is CASTKPSTGIAKNIQYF.